This TCR beta chain was obtained from a study of long-term antiretroviral therapy in people with HIV. Study-wide context: Some samples came about a decade before the 2015 immediate-ART recommendation, and these were the earliest.

The germline V and J ends were trimmed by 1 base and 0 bases, with 9 bases remaining between them. The CDR3 is 16 amino acids. Germline V lookup: CDR1 LNHNV, CDR2 YYDKDF (reference sequence). This clone is medium-sized (0.01 to 0.1%) by share. Its specificity is unknown. Every sample had about 1-11 million cryopreserved PBMC in it before DNA extraction. The assay used was immunoSEQ (version v3.0), run at survey level. The repertoire was sequenced with immunoSEQ multiplex PCR; TCRdb's copy has only in-frame clones and lacks some. The sample lists 16,000 or so clones, around 80% occurring once. Findings of the study overall: Repertoires looked antigen-experienced, with only a slight naive shift after ART. Repertoire composition at all time points was dominated by clones that had expanded before ART.

The chain recombines TRBV15 with TRBJ1-4; D call uncertain. The specimen comprised unsorted PBMCs, sampled 2.1 years after starting antiretroviral therapy. The sequence was obtained from a man aged 35 to 55 with HIV. This CDR3 reads CATSRGYGSTNEKLFF. CDR3 sequence (DNA): TGTGCCACCAGCAGAGGCTACGGTTCAACTAATGAAAAACTGTTTTTT. The whole variable domain, remainder taken from reference TRBV15 and TRBJ1-4, is DAMVIQNPRYQVTQFGKPVTLSCSQTLNHNVMYWYQQKSSQAPKLLFHYYDKDFNNEADTPDNFQSRRPNTSFCFLDIRSPGLGDTAMYLCATSRGYGSTNEKLFFGSGTQLSVL.